This TCR beta chain is from a study of blood T cells in healthy people across ages. Trimming removed 4 bases from V and 7 bases from J; junction bases left unmatched: 2. The CDR3 is 14 residues long. The germline gives CDR1 LNHNV, CDR2 YYDKDF (reference sequence). The people who gave samples were healthy Caucasians from Russia, aged about 6 to 100. For the second PCR, which ran for 7 to 11 cycles, a sample-barcoded 5' primer and a J-beta primer mix were used. TCRdb called the 5' RACE reads again in MiXCR, with one record for every CDR3 protein. Counted here are about 570,000 distinct CDR3 sequences, about 28% occurring once; the ten biggest clones make up approximately 3.6%. A further study also used this sample, focusing on T cells of mothers and their children. Per that study: Per 15 ul, 1.5 ug of RNA was used, with all extracted RNA going into cDNA synthesis. The effect of thymic selection on TCR recombination output is similar between related and unrelated pairs.

Sequencing was performed on blood. The source is a boy aged 2-9 years in good health. V gene TRBV15 combines with J gene TRBJ2-1; TRBD1 agrees at 12 bases. CDR3 residues: CATSMGQGANEQFF. CDR3 in DNA: TGTGCCACCAGCATGGGACAGGGGGCAAATGAGCAGTTCTTC.